The sequence of this TCR beta chain was determined in a study of cytomegalovirus exposure and HLA in healthy donors. Some clones are missing from TCRdb's copy, which holds only in-frame ones; the method was immunoSEQ multiplex PCR. Among some 110,000 clones listed, around nine tenths were seen once. About this clone itself: Antigen unknown.

Study outcomes and limitations: The study flagged about 150 TCR beta chains as cytomegalovirus-associated. Reports credit the classifier with highly specific, highly sensitive diagnosis of cytomegalovirus status.

Looked up from germline, CDR1 is GTSNPN and CDR2 is SVGIG (reference sequence). The CDR3 sequence is 16 residues long. The germline V and J ends were trimmed by 0 bases and 1 base, with 15 bases remaining between them. The sample comprised PBMCs. The clonotype was recovered from a man aged 18 to 29 in good health and CMV-seropositive. The V and J genes are TRBV30 and TRBJ1-1; D might be TRBD1 (5 bases). CDR3 nucleotide sequence: TGTGCCTGGAGTGTAATGCAGGGAAGGAGGAACACTGAAGCTTTCTTT. Its protein product is CAWSVMQGRRNTEAFF.